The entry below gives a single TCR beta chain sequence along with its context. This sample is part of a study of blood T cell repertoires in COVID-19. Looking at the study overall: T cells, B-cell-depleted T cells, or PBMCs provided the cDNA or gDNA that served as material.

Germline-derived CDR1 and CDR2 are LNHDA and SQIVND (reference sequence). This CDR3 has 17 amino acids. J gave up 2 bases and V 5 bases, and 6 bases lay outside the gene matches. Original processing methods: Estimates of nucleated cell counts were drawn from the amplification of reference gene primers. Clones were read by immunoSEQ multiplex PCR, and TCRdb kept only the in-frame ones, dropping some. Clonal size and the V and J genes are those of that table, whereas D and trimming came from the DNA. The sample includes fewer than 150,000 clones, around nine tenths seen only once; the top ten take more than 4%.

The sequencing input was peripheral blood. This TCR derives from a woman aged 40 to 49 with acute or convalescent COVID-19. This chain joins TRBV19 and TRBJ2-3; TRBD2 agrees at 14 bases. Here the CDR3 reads CASSLGTSGGFTDTQYF. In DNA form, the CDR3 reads TGTGCCAGTAGTCTCGGGACTAGCGGGGGTTTCACAGATACGCAGTATTTT.